This record concerns one TCR beta chain sequence. V was cut by 5 bases and J by 1 base, with 12 bases left in between. Germline V lookup: CDR1 SGHRS, CDR2 YFSETQ. The length of the CDR3 is 14 residues. The data were produced by immunoSEQ multiplex PCR, yet TCRdb's version contains in-frame clones alone and is incomplete. The table has 250,000 to 300,000 clones, 88% seen once; the top ten hold 2%. These data are taken from a study of blood T cell repertoires in COVID-19. Study-level background: PBMCs, B-cell-depleted T cells, or T cells were the source of the cDNA or gDNA that made up the material.

The rearrangement joins TRBV5-1 to TRBJ1-1, with D possibly TRBD1 on 6 matching bases. The sequence was collected from a woman in her fifties or sixties in a cohort exposed to, infected with or recovered from COVID-19 (not recorded which). Sequenced material: PBMCs or T cells enriched from blood (not recorded which). The CDR3 spells CASRNRERNTEAFF. The DNA for the CDR3 is TGCGCCAGCAGAAACAGGGAAAGGAACACTGAAGCTTTCTTT.